This TCR beta chain was identified during a study of identical twins listed by TCRdb under 2016. Notes on the research overall: The study deep-sequenced TCR alpha and beta repertoires from monozygotic twins, unrelated adults of various ages and cord blood to test whether fetal clonotypes persist. Replicate twin experiments were performed at different times using different library preparation protocols to rule out contamination. The paper as a whole reports these results and caveats: In monozygotic twins, recombination models systematically underestimated out-of-frame TCR alpha sharing, but the models matched the sharing seen between unrelated individuals. Because the same donors could not be followed over many years, the conclusions depended on cross-sectional statistical analysis. Out-of-frame TCR alpha sequences shared between twins showed an excess of low generation-probability sequences compared with coincidental sharing between unrelated individuals. Zero-insertion analyses could be partly confounded by invariant T cells such as MAIT and iNKT, though diverse VJ usage argued against such confounding for most clonotypes. Abundant cord blood beta clonotypes had fewer insertions, young adult naive repertoires showed a similar but weaker trend, and memory repertoires showed no such trend. In beta out-of-frame sequences, excess twin sharing was weaker, because having fewer shared sequences lowered the signal-to-noise ratio.

Every donor in the study was a healthy Caucasian. Three pairs of female monozygotic twins, all aged roughly 18 to 29 years, made up the twin cohort. The RNA used for TCR libraries was isolated from peripheral blood mononuclear cells. There are many counts of this clonotype. The target of this receptor is not known. No base qualities exist here, and no much larger clone lies one base off it. From the cysteine through the phenylalanine, the CDR3 covers 16 amino acids. The read is trimmed to its CDR3 DNA, 48 bases read in frame from base 1. The germline V gene sets CDR1 to SGHAT and CDR2 to FQNNGV. V is reduced by 6 bases and J by 0 bases, leaving a spacing of 14 bases between them. The protocol used for the library was 5' RACE. The sequencer listed for this sample is Illumina HiSeq 2000. Template switching introduced a universal primer binding site; the final cDNA contained a unique molecular identifier, enabling accurate counting of TCR cDNA molecules. Specific primers in the conserved constant-segment region were used to synthesize first-strand cDNA for the TCR alpha and beta chains. To control for contamination, every cDNA library was double barcoded, receiving both a SMART-Mk sample barcode and Illumina barcodes. Two successive PCR steps introduced TruSeq adapter sequences along with Illumina sample barcodes. TCR alpha and beta cDNA libraries were sequenced on the Illumina HiSeq platform with custom primers. From the authors' description of their analysis: Unique molecular identifiers were extracted from raw reads with MiGEC, and CDR3 positions were determined with MiXCR. For each individual, recombination models were inferred using an EM algorithm with the repgenHMM and IGoR tools. The tcR package in R was used for shared clonotype analysis, with sharing normalized by the product of cloneset sizes. To study raw recombination without the effects of thymic and clonal selection, out-of-frame nonproductive sequences were analyzed. The public reads were run again by TCRdb, first through fastp at Q25 and then through MiXCR, and only productive beta chains were kept. Every entry covers one CDR3 protein and lists the most common genes and DNA from its rows. These V and J calls rely on TCRdb rather than the paper's analysis. The sample contains 700,000 or so distinct CDR3 sequences, over 8.5% of them found a single time. 0.98% of the sample comes from the top ten.

This sample also appeared in a second study, on yellow fever vaccine responses in identical twins. As noted in the second study: According to the authors, in identical twins the way T cells responded to vaccination appeared partly convergent and partly personalized. In the study, vaccine-responding T cell clones were precisely tracked in identical twins.

The sequence derives from a woman aged 18 to 35 in good health. This receptor chain uses TRBV11-2 and TRBJ2-2, with TRBD2 tentatively as D gene (5 bases match). Sequenced sample: PBMCs. The CDR3 is CASSEYSGTNTGELFF. At the DNA level, the sequence is TGTGCCAGCAGTGAATATTCGGGGACGAACACCGGGGAGCTGTTTTTT.